The 17 T cell receptor beta chains listed next were all sequenced from one sample in a study of T cell responses to AZD1222 COVID-19 vaccine. Sequencing was performed with immunoSEQ multiplex PCR; in TCRdb, only in-frame clones are kept and a portion is missing. In the table there are 99,000 or so clones, 82% of which are singletons. This sample comprised peripheral blood, obtained on day 0 of AZD1222 vaccination. These receptors originate from an adult in good health.

The gene calls are TRBV25-1 and TRBJ1-3; D gene ambiguous. The CDR3 totals 16 residues. Per germline, CDR1 MGHDK and CDR2 SYGVNS. V was pared by 0 bases and J by 0 bases, with 9 bases between. The CDR3 loop reads CASSEYRPASGNTIYF. The CDR3 DNA reads TGTGCCAGCAGTGAATATAGGCCAGCCTCTGGAAACACCATATATTTT.

The CDR3 bases are TGTGCCAGTAATCATCAGGGGGCGCGGGAGCAGTACTTC. This translates into CASNHQGAREQYF. The chain joins TRBV19 to TRBJ2-7; 8 bases are shared with TRBD1. This CDR3 is 13 amino acids long. The germline V gene encodes CDR1 LNHDA and CDR2 SQIVND (reference sequence). V lost 7 bases to trimming and J lost 7 bases; unmatched junction nucleotides: 9. Drawing the rest from reference TRBV19 and TRBJ2-7, the complete variable domain is DGGITQSPKYLFRKEGQNVTLSCEQNLNHDAMYWYRQDPGQGLRLIYYSQIVNDFQKGDIAEGYSVSREKKESFPLTVTSAQKNPTAFYLCASNHQGAREQYFGPGTRLTVT.

The chain carries TRBV4-3 and TRBJ1-1; the D gene is possibly TRBD1 (5 bases). Germline CDR1 and CDR2: LGHNA and YSLEER. The CDR3 consists of 15 residues. V was shortened by 3 bases and J by 0 bases, with 11 bases between the two germline ends. The CDR3 here is CASSHRTGMNTEAFF. The CDR3 DNA sequence: TGCGCCAGCAGCCATCGTACAGGAATGAACACTGAAGCTTTCTTT.

The gene calls are TRBV7-2 and TRBJ1-3, with D uncertain. The CDR3 has 14 amino acids. The germline V and J ends were trimmed by 2 bases and 1 base, with 6 bases remaining between them. The germline V gene has CDR1 SGHTA and CDR2 FQGNSA. The CDR3 reads CASSLSGSGNTIYF. DNA of the CDR3: TGTGCCAGCAGCTTATCGGGTTCTGGAAACACCATATATTTT.

The rearrangement joins TRBV9 to TRBJ1-1; D not resolved. V gave up 0 bases and J gave up 1 base, with 7 bases separating them. This CDR3 contains 14 residues. The germline V gene has CDR1 SGDLS and CDR2 YYNGEE. Here the CDR3 reads CASSVGGRNTEAFF. In DNA, the CDR3 is TGTGCCAGCAGCGTAGGCGGGAGGAACACTGAAGCTTTCTTT. The whole variable domain, filled in from reference TRBV9 and TRBJ1-1, reads DSGVTQTPKHLITATGQRVTLRCSPRSGDLSVYWYQQSLDQGLQFLIQYYNGEERAKGNILERFSAQQFPDLHSELNLSSLELGDSALYFCASSVGGRNTEAFFGQGTRLTVV.

J is TRBJ2-5 and V is TRBV5-1, with 15 positions matching TRBD2. Losses at the gene ends were 8 bases for V and 4 bases for J; bases not matched to a gene: 6. In germline, CDR1 is SGHRS, CDR2 YFSETQ. The CDR3 is 15 residues long. CDR3 protein: CASRTSGGVRETQYF. The CDR3, as DNA: TGCGCCAGTCGGACTAGCGGGGGGGTAAGAGAGACCCAGTACTTC.

The chain joins TRBV5-6 to TRBJ2-7; maybe TRBD1 (6 bases). This CDR3 is built from 15 residues. Germline lookup yields CDR1 SGHDT and CDR2 YYEEEE. V lost 0 bases, J lost 2 bases, and 12 bases lay in between. Here the CDR3 DNA reads TGTGCCAGCAGCTTGGGACAACAGGGAGCCTACGAGCAGTACTTC. This sequence encodes CASSLGQQGAYEQYF.

The chain couples TRBV5-4 to TRBJ1-2, with 9 bases lining up with TRBD1. The CDR3 sequence is 16 residues long. The J segment lost 7 bases and the V segment lost 0 bases, leaving 10 bases of the junction unmatched. The germline CDR1 and CDR2 sequences are SGHNT and YYREEE (reference sequence). CDR3 region: CASSLGQQGAWGGYTF. In DNA, the CDR3 is TGTGCCAGCAGCTTGGGCCAACAGGGGGCTTGGGGTGGCTACACCTTC.

CDR3 bases: TGTGCCAGCAGCTCCCGCGGGCGCCAACCTACCTACGAGCAGTACTTC. It specifies CASSSRGRQPTYEQYF. This chain joins TRBV7-8 and TRBJ2-7; D perhaps matches TRBD2 (5 bases). V was clipped by 4 bases and J by 2 bases, with 18 bases between them. The CDR3 is 16 residues long. CDR1 is SGHVS and CDR2 is FQNEAQ in the germline V gene.

The chain employs TRBV4-1 and TRBJ2-7; no clear D gene. The V gene lost 3 bases and the J gene lost 7 bases, with 10 bases spanning the gap. Germline V gene sequence: CDR1 MGHRA, CDR2 YSYEKL. The CDR3 totals 12 residues. In DNA form, the CDR3 reads TGCGCCAGCAGCCACCGAGGTAGAGAGCAGTACTTC. It is translated as CASSHRGREQYF.

A note on this clone: The junction departs from the called germline gene at one end, perhaps through a read error. This sequence joins TRBV27 and TRBJ1-5, with a possible D match to TRBD1 (6 bases). The CDR3 is made up of 15 amino acids. Per germline, CDR1 MNHEY and CDR2 SMNVEV (reference sequence). The CDR3 region has the DNA TGTGCCAGCAGTTCAACAGGGTGGGGCAATCAGCCCCAACATTTT. Its translation is CASSSTGWGNQPQHF.

The chain has TRBV6-2 or TRBV6-3 and TRBJ2-1; weak D call: TRBD2 (5 bases). The V gene lost 6 bases and the J gene lost 0 bases, with 9 bases spanning the gap. Germline assignment: CDR1 MNHEY and CDR2 SVGEGT. The CDR3 is made up of 14 amino acids. For the CDR3, the DNA is TGTGCCAGCAGCGCTAGCAGCTCCTACAATGAGCAGTTCTTC. Translated: CASSASSSYNEQFF.

The rearrangement uses TRBV7-3 and TRBJ2-5; no firm D call. This CDR3 spans 14 amino acids. From germline, CDR1 is SGHTA and CDR2 FQGTGA. V was trimmed by 2 bases and J by 7 bases, leaving 14 bases between them. The CDR3 region is CASSLGSGIGTQYF. The CDR3 nucleotides read TGTGCCAGCAGCTTAGGTTCAGGTATCGGGACCCAGTACTTC.

The gene calls are TRBV5-1 and TRBJ2-5; D might be TRBD1 (6 bases). The V and J ends lost 5 bases and 1 base respectively, with 9 bases between them. This CDR3 has 13 amino acids. Per the germline V gene, CDR1 is SGHRS and CDR2 is YFSETQ. CDR3 sequence reads: CASSGQPQETQYF. The CDR3 region has the DNA TGCGCCAGCAGTGGACAGCCCCAAGAGACCCAGTACTTC. Variable domain in full (rest from reference TRBV5-1 and TRBJ2-5): KAGVTQTPRYLIKTRGQQVTLSCSPISGHRSVSWYQQTPGQGLQFLFEYFSETQRNKGNFPGRFSGRQFSNSRSEMNVSTLELGDSALYLCASSGQPQETQYFGPGTRLLVL.

The chain employs TRBV5-1 and TRBJ1-1, with unresolved D. V gave up 2 bases and J gave up 1 base, with 9 bases separating them. The CDR3 covers 14 residues. CDR1 SGHRS and CDR2 YFSETQ come from the germline V gene. CDR3 nucleotides: TGCGCCAGCAGCTTATTAAAGGGGAACACTGAAGCTTTCTTT. Its translation is CASSLLKGNTEAFF.

The J gene is TRBJ2-7, the V gene TRBV7-6; 9 bases agree with TRBD2. With V trimmed by 1 base and J by 1 base, 5 bases remained unmatched. Germline CDR1 reads SGHVS; CDR2 reads FNYEAQ. This CDR3 spans 16 amino acids. CDR3 coding DNA: TGTGCCAGCAGCTTAGTCTCGGCGGGGGGGTCCTACGAGCAGTACTTC. Protein: CASSLVSAGGSYEQYF.

The chain combines TRBV10-3 with TRBJ2-3, with 10 bases matching TRBD2. With V trimmed by 0 bases and J by 4 bases, 4 bases remained unmatched. Germline V lookup: CDR1 ENHRY, CDR2 SYGVKD. The CDR3 length is 16 residues. The CDR3 is CAISESSSGGPDTQYF. The DNA for the CDR3 is TGTGCCATCAGTGAGTCGTCTAGCGGGGGTCCAGATACGCAGTATTTT.